The T cell receptor beta chain under discussion was sequenced for a study of blood T cell repertoires in COVID-19. Background on the study: PBMCs, B-cell-depleted T cells, or T cells provided the cDNA or gDNA that made up the material.

The assay was immunoSEQ multiplex PCR, and TCRdb's table has in-frame clones only and misses some. In the table there are hundreds of thousands of clones, approximately 86% of which are singletons. Seattle's cohort entered during active infection and was followed longitudinally. V dropped 3 bases and J dropped 2 bases, with 18 bases sitting between them. Germline V lookup: CDR1 GTSNPN, CDR2 SVGIG (reference sequence). The CDR3 runs to 16 residues. Material for sequencing was peripheral blood. This receptor was identified in a woman aged 55-75 years with COVID-19, enrolled during active disease. V is TRBV30 and J is TRBJ2-3; D possibly corresponds to TRBD2 (6 bases). The CDR3 loop is CAWSQIVAGTTDTQYF. CDR3 coding DNA: TGTGCCTGGAGCCAGATCGTGGCGGGGACCACAGATACGCAGTATTTT.